The entry below gives a single T cell receptor (beta chain) sequence along with its context. Generated by immunoSEQ multiplex PCR, the TCRdb table keeps only in-frame clones and is missing some. Among 120,000 or so clones, around 82% were seen once, and the ten largest hold 16%. This sample is part of a study of blood T cell repertoires in COVID-19. Overall study: PBMCs, B-cell-depleted T cells, or T cells provided the cDNA or gDNA that made up the material.

This CDR3 has 14 amino acids. Unmatched junction bases numbered 8, after V lost 6 bases and J lost 4 bases. Germline V CDR1 and CDR2: MNHEY, SVGEGT. The TCR originated in a woman aged 60-75 years with acute or convalescent COVID-19. The sequencing sample was made of peripheral blood. The V and J genes are TRBV6-2 or TRBV6-3 and TRBJ2-7, with 8 bases fitting TRBD1. The CDR3 loop reads CASSRLTGEYEQYF. The CDR3 DNA follows: TGTGCCAGCAGCCGATTGACAGGGGAATACGAGCAGTACTTC.